This section outlines one T cell receptor (beta chain) sequence together with its context. The antigen is not known. V lost 6 bases and J lost 2; bases outside the gene matches: 5. Germline-derived CDR1 and CDR2 are MNHEY and SVGAGI. The length of the CDR3 is 15 residues. The study ran its PCR with 60 Vbeta and 13 Jbeta primers. Sequencing used immunoSEQ multiplex PCR; TCRdb keeps in-frame clones, though not all of them. This sample yields 180,000 or so clones, of which roughly 80% are seen a single time; 1.3% to 1.5% belongs to the top ten. This sample is drawn from a study of cytomegalovirus exposure and HLA in healthy donors. Overall study results and limits: A later analysis found most CMV-associated TCR beta chains apparently HLA-restricted.

The rearrangement links TRBV6-5 to TRBJ2-7, with 12 nucleotides matching TRBD1. The clonotype comes from a girl aged 5 to 17 in good health and CMV-seropositive. Specimen: PBMCs. This chain's CDR3 is CASRARDRGPYEQYF. CDR3 nucleotide sequence: TGTGCCAGCAGGGCCAGGGACAGGGGGCCCTACGAGCAGTACTTC.